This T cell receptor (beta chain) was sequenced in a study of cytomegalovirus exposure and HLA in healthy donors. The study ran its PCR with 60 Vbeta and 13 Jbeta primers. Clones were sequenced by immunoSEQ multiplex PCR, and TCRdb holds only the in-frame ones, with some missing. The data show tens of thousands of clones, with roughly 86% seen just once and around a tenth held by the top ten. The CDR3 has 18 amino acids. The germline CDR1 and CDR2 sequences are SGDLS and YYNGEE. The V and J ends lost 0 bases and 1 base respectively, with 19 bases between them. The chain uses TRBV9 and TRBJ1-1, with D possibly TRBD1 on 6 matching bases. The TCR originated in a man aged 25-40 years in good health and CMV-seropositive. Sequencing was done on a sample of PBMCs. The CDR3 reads CASSVEGGVQFENTEAFF. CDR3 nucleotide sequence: TGTGCCAGCAGCGTAGAGGGGGGGGTACAGTTTGAGAACACTGAAGCTTTCTTT.